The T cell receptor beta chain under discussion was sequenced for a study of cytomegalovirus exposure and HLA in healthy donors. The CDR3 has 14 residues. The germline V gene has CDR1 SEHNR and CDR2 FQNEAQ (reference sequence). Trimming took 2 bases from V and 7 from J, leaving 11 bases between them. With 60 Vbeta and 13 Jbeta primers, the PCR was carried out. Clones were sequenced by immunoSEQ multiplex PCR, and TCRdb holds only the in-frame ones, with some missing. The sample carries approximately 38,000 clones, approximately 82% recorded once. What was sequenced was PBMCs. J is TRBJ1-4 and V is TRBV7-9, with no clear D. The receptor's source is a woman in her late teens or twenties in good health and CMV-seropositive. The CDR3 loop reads CASSLRGYSEKLFF. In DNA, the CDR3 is TGTGCCAGCAGCTTAAGAGGGTATAGTGAAAAACTGTTTTTT.